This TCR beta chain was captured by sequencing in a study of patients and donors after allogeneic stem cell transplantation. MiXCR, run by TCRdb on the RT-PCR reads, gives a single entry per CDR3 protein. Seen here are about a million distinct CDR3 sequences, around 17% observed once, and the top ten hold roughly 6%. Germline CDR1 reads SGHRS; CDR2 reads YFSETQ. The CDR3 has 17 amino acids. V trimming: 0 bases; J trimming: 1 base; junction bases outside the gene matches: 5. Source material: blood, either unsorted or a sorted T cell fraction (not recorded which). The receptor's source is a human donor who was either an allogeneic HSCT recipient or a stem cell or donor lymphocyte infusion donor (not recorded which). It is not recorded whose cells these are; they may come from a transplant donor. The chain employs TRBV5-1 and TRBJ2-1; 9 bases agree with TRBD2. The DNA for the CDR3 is TGCGCCAGCAGCTTGGAAGGACTAGCGACGTCCTACAATGAGCAGTTCTTC. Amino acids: CASSLEGLATSYNEQFF. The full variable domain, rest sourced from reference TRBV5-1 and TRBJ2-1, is KAGVTQTPRYLIKTRGQQVTLSCSPISGHRSVSWYQQTPGQGLQFLFEYFSETQRNKGNFPGRFSGRQFSNSRSEMNVSTLELGDSALYLCASSLEGLATSYNEQFFGPGTRLTVL.